One and the same sample provided the 6 T cell receptor beta chains below, sequenced in a study of cytomegalovirus exposure and HLA in healthy donors. In the PCR, 60 Vbeta and 13 Jbeta primers were used. Using immunoSEQ multiplex PCR, the repertoire was profiled, and TCRdb retains in-frame clones only, with some absent. Of over 100,000 clones listed, 55% to 75% are singletons. Sequences were obtained from PBMCs. These receptors all come from a man between 25 and 39 years old in good health and CMV-seropositive.

The chain combines TRBV9 with TRBJ1-2; TRBD1 matches 11 bases. CDR3 length equals 18 residues. Per germline, CDR1 SGDLS and CDR2 YYNGEE. After removal of 0 bases from V and 0 bases from J, the junction contained 7 bases not matched to a gene. The DNA for the CDR3 is TGTGCCAGCAGCGTAGCTTCGGACAGGGGGCGAGCTAACTATGGCTACACCTTC. Its translation: CASSVASDRGRANYGYTF.

V is TRBV10-3 and J is TRBJ2-1, with TRBD2 as a possible D gene (5 bases). The CDR3 consists of 15 residues. Trimming took 10 bases from V and 5 from J, leaving 21 bases between them. Germline CDR1 reads ENHRY; CDR2 reads SYGVKD. The CDR3, as DNA: TGTGCCAGCCTCGGGCTAGAGAGGGTGGACAATGAGCAGTTCTTC. Translating it yields CASLGLERVDNEQFF.

The chain couples TRBV30 to TRBJ2-3; D is unclear. This CDR3 region has 16 residues. CDR1 GTSNPN and CDR2 SVGIG come from the germline V gene (reference sequence). Trimming took off 0 bases at V and 2 bases at J, with 15 bases between the two ends. This CDR3 reads CAWSVLRPSNTDTQYF. The CDR3 DNA is TGTGCCTGGAGTGTACTGCGGCCTAGTAACACAGATACGCAGTATTTT.

The rearrangement joins TRBV6-6 to TRBJ2-7, with D tentatively TRBD2 (5 bases). Germline V gives CDR1 MNHNY, CDR2 SVGAGI (reference sequence). V lost 4 bases to trimming and J lost 2 bases, with 15 bases between them. This CDR3 contains 15 residues. The CDR3 is CASSFGLFKTYEQYF. In DNA, the CDR3 is TGTGCCAGCAGTTTCGGACTCTTTAAGACCTACGAGCAGTACTTC.

The CDR3 is CASSFTGTLYGYTF. DNA of the CDR3: TGTGCCAGCAGTTTTACCGGGACACTTTATGGCTACACCTTC. The rearrangement links TRBV6-1 to TRBJ1-2; the D gene is possibly TRBD1 (6 bases). V was pared by 5 bases and J by 5 bases, with 15 bases between. The CDR3 sequence is 14 residues long. The germline V gene encodes CDR1 MNHNS and CDR2 SASEGT.

In this sample, this clone turned up once. V and J are TRBV27 and TRBJ2-6; 8 positions agree with TRBD1. Germline V lookup: CDR1 MNHEY, CDR2 SMNVEV (reference sequence). J gave up 2 bases and V 6 bases, and 6 bases lay outside the gene matches. The length of the CDR3 is 16 residues. Here the CDR3 reads CASRMAGGTGANVLTF. The CDR3 coding sequence is TGTGCCAGCAGGATGGCAGGGGGCACTGGGGCCAACGTCCTGACTTTC.